The 16 T cell receptor beta chains in this list originate from one sample, sequenced in a study of blood T cell repertoires in COVID-19. Repertoires were generated with immunoSEQ multiplex PCR, while TCRdb's copy carries only in-frame clones and drops some. This table has approximately 60,000 clones, approximately 89% appearing once. Material: peripheral blood. The receptors come from a man in his 60s with active or convalescent COVID-19.

The chain joins TRBV5-7 to TRBJ1-1; 8 bases are a match to TRBD1. TRBV5-7 is annotated as an ORF whose role is uncertain. Losses at the gene ends were 0 bases for V and 7 bases for J; bases not matched to a gene: 5. There are 14 residues in the CDR3. The CDR3: CASSLEQGDSEAFF. CDR3 DNA sequence: TGTGCCAGCAGCTTGGAACAGGGGGACAGTGAAGCTTTCTTT.

This clone was detected only once. The chain has TRBV2 and TRBJ1-1; 8 bases agree with TRBD1. From germline, CDR1 is SNHLY and CDR2 FYNNEI. The CDR3 consists of 13 residues. Trimming took 6 bases from V and 1 from J; bases not matched to a gene: 1. The CDR3 loop reads CASRQGANTEAFF. In nucleotides, the CDR3 is TGTGCCAGCAGGCAGGGGGCGAACACTGAAGCTTTCTTT.

The chain recombines TRBV6-5 with TRBJ1-6, with TRBD1 matching 7 bases. CDR3 length: 15 amino acids. The trim removed 3 bases at V and 9 bases at J, leaving 8 bases unmatched. The V gene's germline CDR1 is MNHEY and CDR2 SVGAGI. For the CDR3, the DNA is TGTGCCAGCAGTTATAGTGGACAGGCGACTTCACCCCTCCACTTT. It codes for CASSYSGQATSPLHF.

This clone was detected a few times. This chain joins TRBV30 and TRBJ2-2, with 7 nucleotides matching TRBD2. V dropped 0 bases and J dropped 6; count of bases not matched to a gene: 1. Per the germline V gene, CDR1 is GTSNPN and CDR2 is SVGIG (reference sequence). The CDR3 sequence is 13 residues long. Here the CDR3 reads CAWSVGGAGELFF. The DNA for the CDR3 is TGTGCCTGGAGTGTGGGGGGGGCCGGGGAGCTGTTTTTT.

The chain links TRBV5-4 to TRBJ2-6; a possible D gene is TRBD1 (6 bases). V lost 4 bases, J lost 2 bases, and 16 bases lay in between. The CDR3 loop spans 17 amino acids. The germline V gene encodes CDR1 SGHNT and CDR2 YYREEE (reference sequence). The CDR3 protein is CASSRGIGTTGANVLTF. The CDR3, as DNA: TGTGCCAGCAGCAGGGGGATAGGGACAACTGGGGCCAACGTCCTGACTTTC.

The V gene is TRBV5-1, the J gene TRBJ2-5, with TRBD1 matching over 10 bases. Trimming at V came to 4 bases and at J to 4 bases, leaving 16 bases not matched to a gene. The CDR3 length is 18 residues. Germline loops: CDR1 SGHRS, CDR2 YFSETQ. CDR3 coding DNA: TGCGCCAGCAGCCGAGTCCCGGGACAGGGGTGGGCTTTAGAGACCCAGTACTTC. This gives the protein CASSRVPGQGWALETQYF.

J is TRBJ2-1 and V is TRBV6-2 or TRBV6-3; the D gene is possibly TRBD2 (6 bases). The germline V gene has CDR1 MNHEY and CDR2 SVGEGT. Trimming took 6 bases from V and 2 from J, leaving 14 bases between them. This CDR3 spans 15 amino acids. The DNA of the CDR3 is TGTGCCAGCAGACCTCACGGGACTGCCTACAATGAGCAGTTCTTC. It translates to CASRPHGTAYNEQFF.

The CDR3 region has the DNA TGTGCCAGCAGCCCAACACAGGGAACTCCTGGCTACACCTTC. It is translated as CASSPTQGTPGYTF. The rearrangement uses TRBV11-2 and TRBJ1-2, with a possible D match to TRBD1 (6 bases). Germline values: CDR1 SGHAT, CDR2 FQNNGV. The CDR3 totals 14 residues. The V end was cut by 5 bases, the J end by 7 bases, with 17 bases between.

The genes are TRBV7-9 and TRBJ2-5, with 12 bases identical to TRBD1. The CDR3 spans 15 residues. V lost 6 bases and J lost 5; bases outside the gene matches: 7. The germline V gene encodes CDR1 SEHNR and CDR2 FQNEAQ (reference sequence). The CDR3 DNA is TGTGCCAGCAGGGCCGGGACAGGGGGCTTGGAGACCCAGTACTTC. Its protein is CASRAGTGGLETQYF.

This chain links TRBV5-1 with TRBJ2-1; 7 nucleotides match TRBD1. The germline gives CDR1 SGHRS, CDR2 YFSETQ. This CDR3 is 17 amino acids long. V dropped 4 bases and J dropped 0; count of bases not matched to a gene: 10. The CDR3 DNA reads as TGCGCCAGCAGCCCTACGACAGGGCGTAGCTCCTACAATGAGCAGTTCTTC. It encodes CASSPTTGRSSYNEQFF. Variable domain in full (rest from reference TRBV5-1 and TRBJ2-1): KAGVTQTPRYLIKTRGQQVTLSCSPISGHRSVSWYQQTPGQGLQFLFEYFSETQRNKGNFPGRFSGRQFSNSRSEMNVSTLELGDSALYLCASSPTTGRSSYNEQFFGPGTRLTVL.

The chain has TRBV3-1 (or the pseudogene TRBV3-2) and TRBJ2-2; D is ambiguous. V dropped 4 bases and J dropped 2 bases, with 11 bases sitting between them. CDR1 LGHDT and CDR2 YNNKEL come from the germline V gene (reference sequence). The CDR3 is 15 residues long. DNA for the CDR3: TGTGCCAGCAGCCTACGGGTACGAAACACCGGGGAGCTGTTTTTT. As protein: CASSLRVRNTGELFF.

V and J are TRBV25-1 and TRBJ2-7; tentatively, D is TRBD1 (6 bases). Germline CDR1 MGHDK, CDR2 SYGVNS. The CDR3 is made up of 13 amino acids. The V end lost 4 bases, the J end lost 4 bases, and 11 bases lay between the germline ends. CDR3 amino acids: CASSAQQGYEQYF. The CDR3 nucleotides read TGTGCCAGCAGTGCTCAACAGGGTTACGAGCAGTACTTC.

This clone was seen only once. The V and J genes are TRBV6-1 and TRBJ1-6; 11 nucleotides match TRBD1. Germline V lookup: CDR1 MNHNS, CDR2 SASEGT. The J segment lost 4 bases and the V segment lost 4 bases, leaving 3 bases of the junction unmatched. The length of the CDR3 is 16 residues. CDR3 loop: CASSGRDRGYNSPLHF. The CDR3 region has the DNA TGTGCCAGCAGTGGGCGGGACAGGGGGTATAATTCACCCCTCCACTTT.

V gene TRBV7-2 combines with J gene TRBJ1-1; D ambiguous. Deletions cut 5 bases from V and 5 bases from J, with 18 bases between. Germline V CDR1 and CDR2: SGHTA, FQGNSA. The CDR3 length is 15 residues. In nucleotides, the CDR3 is TGTGCCAGCAGCGAGCAAAGTTTCCGGGGAACTGAAGCTTTCTTT. The encoded protein is CASSEQSFRGTEAFF.

The chain couples TRBV13 to TRBJ1-1; TRBD1 is a possible D gene (6 bases). Trimming shortened V by 2 bases and J by 11 bases, and 12 bases separated the two germline ends. CDR1 is PRHDT and CDR2 is FYEKMQ in the germline V gene (reference sequence). There are 12 residues in the CDR3. CDR3 nucleotide sequence: TGTGCCAGCAGCTTATTCGGGGGGCGGGCTTTCTTT. This sequence encodes CASSLFGGRAFF. Full variable domain (outside the CDR3, taken from reference TRBV13 and TRBJ1-1): AAGVIQSPRHLIKEKRETATLKCYPIPRHDTVYWYQQGPGQDPQFLISFYEKMQSDKGSIPDRFSAQQFSDYHSELNMSSLELGDSALYFCASSLFGGRAFFGQGTRLTVV.

This chain joins TRBV20-1 and TRBJ2-4, with unresolved D. The CDR3 totals 12 residues. V lost 3 bases to trimming and J lost 7 bases, with 10 bases between them. Germline-derived CDR1 and CDR2 are DFQATT and SNEGSKA (reference sequence). CDR3 sequence: CSASAGSNIQYF. The DNA for the CDR3 is TGCAGTGCTAGTGCAGGTTCCAACATTCAGTACTTC.